This TCR beta chain came from a study of T cell changes during pregnancy in multiple sclerosis. Some clones are missing from TCRdb's copy, which holds only in-frame ones; the method was immunoSEQ multiplex PCR. The sample contains about 40,000 clones, roughly 90% of which appear only once. Looked up from germline, CDR1 is SNHLY and CDR2 is FYNNEI. Trimming removed 8 bases from V and 6 bases from J; junction bases left unmatched: 4. The CDR3 contains 13 residues. Material: CD4+ T cells from peripheral blood mononuclear cells, obtained before pregnancy. The rearrangement joins TRBV2 to TRBJ2-7; 13 nucleotides agree with TRBD2. This TCR derives from a female donor with multiple sclerosis, enrolled in a pregnancy study. The CDR3: CASRRTSGGEQYF. CDR3 in DNA: TGTGCCAGCCGGAGGACTAGCGGGGGCGAGCAGTACTTC.